This T cell receptor (beta chain) was sequenced in a study of cytomegalovirus exposure and HLA in healthy donors. Study results and caveats: Most sequenced TCRs were rare (though some public TCRs occurred in many donors). CMV antigen specificity was confirmed in vitro for a few CMV-associated chains. A subsequent analysis found that TCR clusters from the first cohort also tended to co-occur in the 90 to 150 validation repertoires, with about 93% of cluster scores above 0.

Comments on this clone: Its target is not known.

Assay used: immunoSEQ multiplex PCR; TCRdb lists only in-frame clones, some missing. The data show approximately 180,000 clones, just under 90% seen once. The V end was cut by 1 base, the J end by 0 bases, with 14 bases between. The CDR3 extends over 17 amino acids. The germline CDR1 and CDR2 sequences are SGHRS and YFSETQ. This rearrangement joins TRBV5-1 to TRBJ2-4, with D hard to call. The TCR sequence derives from a woman in her 30s in good health and CMV-seronegative. The sequencing input was PBMCs. The CDR3 bases are TGCGCCAGCAGCTTGTATTGGTCGTTCGGAGCCAAAAACATTCAGTACTTC. Protein product: CASSLYWSFGAKNIQYF.